Detailed here is one T cell receptor (beta chain). Its antigen remains undetermined. Qualities for individual bases were not recorded, and no much larger clone is one base off. This sample was included in a study of shared clonotypes between healthy human individuals (dated by TCRdb to the early 2020s). At the level of the whole study: Two women and a few men aged 18 to 49 years were included in the cohort. For each donor, CD4 naive and CD4 memory were each given three plates, CD8 naive was given two plates, and CD8 memory was given one plate. To estimate repertoire size and how much clonotype sharing occurs between individuals, the study deeply sequenced the blood TCR repertoires of several healthy adults. To increase sequencing depth and limit assay-specific biases, TCR repertoire library preparation and sequencing were carried out by different laboratories using diverse techniques. Per donor, leukapheresis produced somewhere between about 0.8 and 9 billion PBMCs.

Using the deep immunoSEQ assay, multiplex PCR amplified TCR CDR3 regions from genomic DNA. Genomic DNA extracted from each cell subset was distributed evenly over all wells of several immunoSEQ 96-well plates, and each plate served as one replicate. For sorted subsets, around 0.2 ug genomic DNA, equal to about 30,000 T cell genomes, was loaded into each replicate PCR. The purified libraries were quantified using a Qubit 3.0 fluorometer, sized with a Bioanalyzer 2100, and then quantified again using the KAPA Library Quantification kit. Every immunoSEQ 96-well plate was sequenced on a separate single-read 150-cycle Illumina NextSeq 550 flow cell. Per the original workflow: Because only junctional sequences without quality scores were contained in the immunoSEQ output, filtering matching that applied to full-length reads could not be performed. Sequences were annotated with PyIR, a Python wrapper for IgBLAST v1.9, using IMGT germline references to assign V/J genes and CDR3. Any read was removed if the V/J assignment was weak (E-value above 1e-6), the CDR3 was missing, or the read contained stop codons, out-of-frame junctions, or ambiguous translated residues. A V3J clonotype was defined by an identical inferred V gene, J gene, and CDR3 amino acid sequence. Percentage overlap between repertoires was computed as shared unique clonotypes divided by the size of the smaller repertoire. Richness of each repertoire was evaluated using RTK rarefaction, the Chao1 estimator, and Recon v2.1 estimates of unobserved clonotypes. OLGA was used to compute generation probabilities for all TCRbeta clonotypes that the gDNA method yielded from a handful of donors. TCRdb obtained this table from immuneACCESS and retained in-frame rearrangements with V and J assigned. These tables miss some clones; where compared with another copy, unresolved V genes account for less than half of the shortfall, and the remainder is unexplained. V and J calls and clone size follow that table, whereas D and trimming were derived from the DNA. Here the sample has fewer than 1.8 million clones; 98% occur a single time. The biggest ten clones account for 0.36% of the sample.

The donors were healthy, HIV-negative adults with no recently reported acute infections or vaccinations. All donors were Caucasian adults living in Nashville, Tennessee, USA. CD4+ T cells were enriched through magnetic negative selection, after which naive cells were positively selected on CD45RA and the remaining negative fraction served as the memory subset. Blood was collected by leukapheresis, and PBMCs were isolated by Ficoll-Histopaque density gradient centrifugation and then cryopreserved in liquid nitrogen vapor phase. Analytical flow cytometry was used to check the purity and quantity of every magnetically sorted T cell population. From each sorted fraction, genomic DNA was isolated and quantified by UV absorbance on a Nanodrop 2000c. The investigation overall reported the following: Pairwise subsampling indicated that sequencing depth was expected to affect the degree of clonotype sharing among donors. Higher generation probabilities were observed for clonotypes shared by all four sorted-subset donors than for non-shared clonotypes. Naive subsets generally had larger estimated clonotype richness than memory subsets. Only blood was sampled, and tissue TCR repertoires likely differ from those in blood. Sharing across a handful of donors was observed for roughly 5.4% of naive CD4, less than 4% of naive CD8, about 2.5% of memory CD4, and about 0.39% of memory CD8 clonotypes. The genetic and exposure-history diversity represented was limited by the small number of donors. Rarefaction of sorted-subset datasets indicated incomplete sequencing despite the large sequencing depth.

The TCR comes from a man younger than 40 in good health. The sample comprised naive CD4+ T cells sorted from blood. The meaning of the sample's cell subset or site label: CD45RA+ positively selected.

The CDR3 protein sequence reads: CASNTLIGPHYGYTF. The nucleotides are TGTGCCAGCAACACTTTAATTGGACCGCACTATGGCTACACCTTC. The chain links TRBV28 with TRBJ1-2, with no reliable assignment of the D segment. V is cut by 7 bases and J by 3 bases, and the space between the germline ends is 18 bases. CDR1 and CDR2 are drawn from the germline V gene: MDHEN, SYDVKM. Including cysteine and phenylalanine, the CDR3 has 15 amino acids. The CDR3 DNA has 45 bases and is translated from base 1.